This T cell receptor beta chain appears in the sequencing data of a study of technical replicates of blood from a few donors. Libraries were prepared by immunoSEQ multiplex PCR; TCRdb keeps only in-frame clonotypes and omits some of them. The data show under 85,000 clones, roughly 92% seen once. With 0 bases clipped from V and 0 bases from J, the junction kept 3 bases outside the gene matches. Germline CDR1 reads SGDLS; CDR2 reads YYNGEE. The CDR3 covers 16 residues. The source is a human donor in good health. Sequencing used T cells isolated from PBMCs. V and J are TRBV9 and TRBJ2-1; TRBD2 aligns across 7 bases. The CDR3 region is CASSVGGGGSYNEQFF. The CDR3 nucleotides read TGTGCCAGCAGCGTAGGCGGCGGGGGCTCCTACAATGAGCAGTTCTTC.